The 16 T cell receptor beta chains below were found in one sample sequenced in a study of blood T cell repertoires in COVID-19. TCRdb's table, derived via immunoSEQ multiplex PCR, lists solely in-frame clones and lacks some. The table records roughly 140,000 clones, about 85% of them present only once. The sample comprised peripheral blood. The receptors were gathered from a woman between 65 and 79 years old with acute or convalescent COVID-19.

As DNA, the CDR3 is TGCGCCAGCAGCCAAGAACCGGGACAGGGGGCTCGGAGCTATGGCTACACCTTC. It specifies CASSQEPGQGARSYGYTF. The rearrangement links TRBV4-1 to TRBJ1-2, with 12 bases fitting TRBD1. The CDR3 spans 18 residues. The germline CDR1 and CDR2 sequences are MGHRA and YSYEKL. J was trimmed by 4 bases and V by 0 bases; bases with no gene match: 9.

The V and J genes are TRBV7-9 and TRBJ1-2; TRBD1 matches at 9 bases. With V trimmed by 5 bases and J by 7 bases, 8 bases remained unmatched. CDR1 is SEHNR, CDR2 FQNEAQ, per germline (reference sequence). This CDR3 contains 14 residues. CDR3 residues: CASSRDRDPSGYTF. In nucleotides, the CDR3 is TGTGCCAGCAGCCGGGACAGGGACCCCAGTGGCTACACCTTC.

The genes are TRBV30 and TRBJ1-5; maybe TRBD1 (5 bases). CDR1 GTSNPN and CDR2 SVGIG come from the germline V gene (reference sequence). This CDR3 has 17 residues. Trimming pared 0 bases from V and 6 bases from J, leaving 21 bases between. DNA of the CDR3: TGTGCCTGGAGTGTCACGGCATTCGGCGGGGGTGGTCAGCCCCAGCATTTT. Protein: CAWSVTAFGGGGQPQHF.

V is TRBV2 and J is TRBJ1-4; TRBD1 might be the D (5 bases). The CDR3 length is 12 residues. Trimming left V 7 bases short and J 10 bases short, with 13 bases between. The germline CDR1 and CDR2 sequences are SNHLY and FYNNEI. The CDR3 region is CASNLSGGKLFF. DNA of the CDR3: TGTGCCAGCAATTTATCCGGGGGAAAACTGTTTTTT.

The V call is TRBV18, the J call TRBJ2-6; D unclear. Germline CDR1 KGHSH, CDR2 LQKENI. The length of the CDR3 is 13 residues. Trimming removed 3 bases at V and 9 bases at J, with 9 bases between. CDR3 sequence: CASSPLELNVLTF. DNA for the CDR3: TGTGCCAGCTCACCCCTTGAGCTCAACGTCCTGACTTTC.

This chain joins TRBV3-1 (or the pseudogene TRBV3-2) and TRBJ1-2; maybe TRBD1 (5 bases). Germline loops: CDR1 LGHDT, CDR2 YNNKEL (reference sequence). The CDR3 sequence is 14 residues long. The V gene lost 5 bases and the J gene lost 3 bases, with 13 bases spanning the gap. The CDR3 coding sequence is TGTGCCAGCAGCTTCCGGGGGTCGGACTATGGCTACACCTTC. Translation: CASSFRGSDYGYTF.

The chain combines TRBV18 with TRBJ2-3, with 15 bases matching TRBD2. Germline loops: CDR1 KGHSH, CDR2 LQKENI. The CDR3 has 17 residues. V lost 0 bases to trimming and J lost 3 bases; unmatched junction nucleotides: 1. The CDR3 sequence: CASSPPGLAGGTDTQYF. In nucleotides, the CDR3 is TGTGCCAGCTCACCACCGGGACTAGCGGGGGGTACAGATACGCAGTATTTT.

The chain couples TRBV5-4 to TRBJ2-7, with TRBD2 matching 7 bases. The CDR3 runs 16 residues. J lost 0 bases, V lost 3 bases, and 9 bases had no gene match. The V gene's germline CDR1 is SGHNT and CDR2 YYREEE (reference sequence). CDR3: CASSWGGTFSSYEQYV. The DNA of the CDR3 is TGTGCCAGCAGCTGGGGGGGGACCTTTAGCTCCTACGAGCAGTACGTC.

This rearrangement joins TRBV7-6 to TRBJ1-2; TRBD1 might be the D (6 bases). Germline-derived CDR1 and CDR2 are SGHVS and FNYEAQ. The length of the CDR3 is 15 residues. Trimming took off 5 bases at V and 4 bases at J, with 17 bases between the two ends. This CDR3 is CASSLGTTGIYGYTF. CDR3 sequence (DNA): TGTGCCAGCAGCCTAGGGACGACAGGCATCTATGGCTACACCTTC.

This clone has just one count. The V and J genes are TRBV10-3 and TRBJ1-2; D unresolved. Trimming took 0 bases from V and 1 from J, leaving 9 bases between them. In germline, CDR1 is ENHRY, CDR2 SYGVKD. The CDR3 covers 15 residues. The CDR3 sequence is CAISESAVVNYGYTF. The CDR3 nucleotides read TGTGCCATCAGTGAGTCCGCAGTGGTTAACTATGGCTACACCTTC.

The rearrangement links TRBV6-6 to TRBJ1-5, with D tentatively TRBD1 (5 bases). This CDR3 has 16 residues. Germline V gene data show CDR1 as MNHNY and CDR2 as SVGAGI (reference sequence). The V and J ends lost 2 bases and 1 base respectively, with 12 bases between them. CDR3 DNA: TGTGCCAGCAGTTACGCGGACATAAGAAGCAATCAGCCCCAGCATTTT. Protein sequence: CASSYADIRSNQPQHF.

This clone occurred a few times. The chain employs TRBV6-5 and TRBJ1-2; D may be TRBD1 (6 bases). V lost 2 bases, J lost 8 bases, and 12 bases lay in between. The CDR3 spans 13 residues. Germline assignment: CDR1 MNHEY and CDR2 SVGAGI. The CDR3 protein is CASSYDRMGGYTF. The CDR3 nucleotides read TGTGCCAGCAGTTACGACAGGATGGGAGGCTACACCTTC.

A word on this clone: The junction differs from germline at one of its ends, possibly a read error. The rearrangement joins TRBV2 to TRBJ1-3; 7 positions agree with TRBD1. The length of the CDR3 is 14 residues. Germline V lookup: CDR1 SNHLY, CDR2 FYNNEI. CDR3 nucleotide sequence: TGTGCCAGCAGGGAAGGGACAGCTGGAAACACCATATATTTT. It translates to CASREGTAGNTIYF.

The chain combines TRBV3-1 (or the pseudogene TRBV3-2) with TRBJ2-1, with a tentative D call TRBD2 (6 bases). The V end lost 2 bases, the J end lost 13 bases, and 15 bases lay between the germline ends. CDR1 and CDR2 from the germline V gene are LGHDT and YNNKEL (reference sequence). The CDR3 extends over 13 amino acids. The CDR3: CASSQTARGLQFF. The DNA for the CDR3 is TGTGCCAGCAGCCAAACAGCCCGGGGGTTACAGTTCTTC.

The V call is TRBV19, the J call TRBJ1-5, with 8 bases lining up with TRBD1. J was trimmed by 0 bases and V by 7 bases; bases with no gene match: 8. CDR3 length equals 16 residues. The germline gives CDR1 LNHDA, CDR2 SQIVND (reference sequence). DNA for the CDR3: TGTGCCAGTACTACGGACAGGGCTTATAGCAATCAGCCCCAGCATTTT. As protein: CASTTDRAYSNQPQHF.

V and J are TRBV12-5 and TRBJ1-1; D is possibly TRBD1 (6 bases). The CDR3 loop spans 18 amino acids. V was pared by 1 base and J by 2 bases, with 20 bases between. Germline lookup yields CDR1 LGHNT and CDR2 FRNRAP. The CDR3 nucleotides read TGTGCTAGTGGTTTGGAAAAACAGGGAAGAGGATTAAACACTGAAGCTTTCTTT. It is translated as CASGLEKQGRGLNTEAFF.